This T cell receptor beta chain was recovered during a study of blood T cell repertoires in COVID-19. V was trimmed by 2 bases and J by 4 bases, leaving 5 bases between them. This CDR3 contains 12 residues. The repertoire was sequenced with immunoSEQ multiplex PCR; TCRdb's copy has only in-frame clones and lacks some. Counted here are 150,000 to 200,000 clones, 80% occurring once; the ten biggest clones make up 4.5% to 7.5%. The sequenced material came from PBMCs or T cells enriched from blood (not recorded which). The TCR was taken from a middle-aged man who had recovered from COVID-19. V usage is TRBV12-3 or TRBV12-4 and J usage is TRBJ2-5, with TRBD1 as a possible D gene (5 bases). The CDR3 nucleotides read TGTGCCAGCAGTTTAAGGGGAGAGACCCAGTACTTC. This encodes CASSLRGETQYF.